This record looks at one T cell receptor (beta chain) sequence and its context. The antigen it binds to is not known. Base-call qualities are not available, and no considerably larger clone is one nucleotide away. The trial excluded patients who had a history of autoimmune disease or were on systemic immunosuppression. In every dose cohort, peripheral blood was drawn for TCR sequencing at baseline, cycle 4 day 1, and cycle 7 day 1. The samples were taken from a phase I, first-in-human, multicenter, open-label dose-escalation trial of ivuxolimab. The trial enrolled adults with locally advanced or metastatic head and neck squamous cell, hepatocellular, melanoma or renal cell carcinoma. Before TCR sequencing, CD4+ T cells and CD8+ T cells from peripheral blood were sorted into separate populations. For sequencing of the TCRbeta CDR3 region, genomic DNA was extracted from the sorted cells. The immunoSEQ Assay was used for sequencing of TCRbeta CDR3 regions. TCRdb stores this immuneACCESS table with in-frame sequences only. Part of the clones is absent; in the studies checked, under half of the shortfall reflects unresolved V genes, and no reason is known for the rest. A total of around 19,000 clones appear in this sample, 83% of them only once. Approximately 51% of the sample lies in the top ten.

These data belong to a study of OX40 agonist ivuxolimab in advanced cancers. General notes on the study: Ivuxolimab was an agonistic, fully human IgG2 monoclonal antibody directed against OX40 (CD134), a costimulatory receptor. The paper reports the monotherapy dose-escalation portion (N = 52 patients) of the phase I ivuxolimab trial. The dose-escalation cohort was almost 85% male with a mean age of roughly 60 years, ranging from 23 to 79. Prior anti-PD-1, anti-PD-L1 or anti-CTLA-4 therapy was permitted, and approximately 39% of dose-escalation patients had received checkpoint inhibitors. Intravenous ivuxolimab was administered to patients every 2 weeks at six dose levels: 0.01, 0.1, 0.3, 1.5, 3 and 10 mg/kg. Partial responses were achieved by three dose-escalation patients, of whom one had hepatocellular carcinoma and two had cutaneous melanoma. Of the roughly 54 dose-escalation patients, hepatocellular carcinoma was present in approximately 20, melanoma in roughly 15, renal cell carcinoma in 9 and head and neck cancer in 9. The purpose of peripheral TCRbeta sequencing was to test whether ivuxolimab changed TCR sequence diversity and led to clonal T-cell expansion. On the study overall, not on this receptor specifically: After ivuxolimab, expanded clones were on average more numerous among CD8+ T cells than among CD4+ T cells. In partial responders in the 0.1-3.0 mg/kg groups, normalized peripheral clonal expansion was found to be among the lowest, especially among CD8+ T cells. At doses of 0.1 to 3.0 mg/kg, clonal expansion of both CD4+ and CD8+ blood T cells was observed from baseline to week 6. The antigen specificity of the peripheral T cells that underwent clonal expansion was not determined. Low levels of normalized T-cell clonal expansion were also seen in some patients who did not respond.

Unmatched junction bases come to 5, with V trimmed by 5 bases and J by 5 bases. Based on the germline V gene (reference sequence), the CDR1 and CDR2 sequences are MNHEY and SMNVEV. Reading from cysteine to phenylalanine, the CDR3 counts 16 amino acids. CDR3 DNA is the only sequence kept; it has 48 bases, read in frame from the first base. The chain uses TRBV27 and TRBJ2-2, with TRBD2 matching 13 junction bases. The source material was CD4+ or CD8+ T cells sorted from blood, sampled in a trial of the OX40 agonist ivuxolimab. The receptor's source is an adult with an advanced solid tumor such as melanoma, head and neck, liver or kidney cancer. The CDR3 protein is CASSMPGLAGTGELFF. The DNA sequence is given as TGTGCCAGCAGTATGCCGGGACTAGCGGGAACCGGGGAGCTGTTTTTT.